The rows below give T cell receptor beta chains drawn from one sample of a study of blood T cell repertoires in COVID-19. Produced via immunoSEQ multiplex PCR; TCRdb's table is partial and in-frame only. Among 54,000 or so clones listed, 70% to 85% were seen once. Sample: peripheral blood. These receptors were taken from a man older than 75 with COVID-19, enrolled during active disease. Each CDR3 is given with its conserved first and last residue. The D gene is left open where the match is weak. The listing skips clone size in some rows; elsewhere it reads once, few, many or a size class.

TRBV19	NA	TRBD2	TRBJ2-2	TGTGCCAGTAGTATATTAGGACTAGCGGGAGGCGGTGACACCGGGGAGCTGTTTTTT	CASSILGLAGGGDTGELFF
TRBV5-1	NA	TRBD1	TRBJ2-3	TGCGCCAGCAGCCGGGACAGGGATCCTCCAGATACGCAGTATTTT	CASSRDRDPPDTQYF
TRBV6-5	NA	TRBD1	TRBJ1-2	TGTGCCAGCACGAGACAGGGGAACGGCTACACCTTC	CASTRQGNGYTF
TRBV24-1	NA	TRBD1	TRBJ1-1	TGTGCCACCAGTGAGCCCGGGACAGACACTGAAGCTTTCTTT	CATSEPGTDTEAFF
TRBV24-1	NA	TRBD1	TRBJ1-2	TGTGCCACCAGTGATCCCGCGGACAGGGAGAGGGAAAATGGCTACACCTTC	CATSDPADRERENGYTF
TRBV7-3	few	NA	TRBJ1-2	TGTGCCAGCAGCCCATCACCAGGTTATGGCTACACCTTC	CASSPSPGYGYTF
TRBV6-2/TRBV6-3	NA	TRBD1	TRBJ2-5	TGTGCCAGCAGTGACAGGGTGAAGACCCAGTACTTC	CASSDRVKTQYF
TRBV6-2/TRBV6-3	NA	TRBD2	TRBJ2-3	TGTGCCAGCAGTTACTCTTTCACTAGCGGGAGTGCAGATACGCAGTATTTT	CASSYSFTSGSADTQYF
TRBV6-2/TRBV6-3	NA	TRBD1	TRBJ1-2	TGTGCCAGCAGCGACAGGGATGGCTACACCTTC	CASSDRDGYTF
TRBV30	NA	NA	TRBJ1-5	TGTGCCTGGAGTGTACGTAGGGGCCCTTATAGCAATCAGCCCCAGCATTTT	CAWSVRRGPYSNQPQHF
TRBV10-2	NA	NA	TRBJ2-1	TGCGCCAGCACCTGGGCCAGTTTCGGCTATAATGGTGAGCAGTTCTTC	CASTWASFGYNGEQFF